This T cell receptor beta chain was profiled in a study of human T cells and chemical hapten exposure. This clonotype was seen a handful of times. Its antigen is currently unknown. Individual cDNA molecules each carried unique molecular identifiers attached by the library. TCRdb independently ran MiXCR on the RACE reads; one entry per CDR3 protein. Here the sample spans under 200,000 distinct CDR3 sequences, 25% to 35% being singletons. The time point denotes: patch test 3, about 24 weeks after DPC sensitization. Treatment in this sample: therapeutic diphenylcyclopropenone sensitization with weekly scalp DPC. Blood sampling occurred before each patch-test application. The CDR3 totals 15 residues. Germline values: CDR1 SGHTA, CDR2 FQGNSA. V lost 8 bases, J lost 1 base, and 6 bases stayed unmatched. General study points: TCRs exceeding 1 in 1000 frequency stayed unchanged with DPC sensitization.

This sample comprised whole blood, obtained in connection with sensitization to the hapten diphenylcyclopropenone (DPC). This TCR came from a woman aged 18-29 years with alopecia areata. Some clones in this sample may be carry-over from other donors' samples. The chain carries TRBV7-2 and TRBJ2-2; 8 bases align to TRBD1. The CDR3 spells CASRGQGGNTGELFF. DNA of the CDR3: TGTGCCAGCCGCGGACAGGGCGGGAACACCGGGGAGCTGTTTTTT.